One sample yielded the 25 T cell receptor beta chains listed below, sequenced in a study of CD8 T cells in Susac syndrome. Reverse transcription of about 0.45 to 1 ug RNA was carried out with random hexamers. From the immunoSEQ multiplex PCR reads, TCRdb called clonotypes with MiXCR, one entry per CDR3 protein. The sample lists roughly 150,000 distinct CDR3 sequences, roughly 95% occurring once. Material for sequencing was CD4+ T cells from PBMCs. Receptors were obtained from a human donor with multiple sclerosis.

The V call is TRBV28, the J call TRBJ2-1, with 9 positions matching TRBD2. The CDR3 contains 14 residues. CDR1 and CDR2 from the germline V gene are MDHEN and SYDVKM. With 4 bases clipped from V and 4 bases from J, the junction kept 2 bases outside the gene matches. The chain's CDR3 is CASSSTSGYNEQFF. The CDR3 bases are TGTGCCAGCAGTTCTACTAGCGGGTACAATGAGCAGTTCTTC.

The CDR3: CASSSGTVYGYTF. The CDR3 DNA reads as TGTGCCAGCTCAAGCGGGACGGTCTATGGCTACACCTTC. This rearrangement joins TRBV18 to TRBJ1-2; possible D gene TRBD1, 5 bases. V lost 5 bases and J 4 bases, leaving 11 bases between the germline ends. CDR3 length: 13 amino acids. Germline V gene data show CDR1 as KGHSH and CDR2 as LQKENI.

Of note for this clonotype: The junction departs from germline at one end; a sequencing error may be responsible. The chain couples TRBV20-1 to TRBJ1-1, with D perhaps matching TRBD1 (6 bases). Germline lookup yields CDR1 DFQATT and CDR2 SNEGSKA (reference sequence). CDR3 size: 14 residues. The CDR3 coding sequence is TGCAGTGTTCACAGGGATGTACGGAACACTGAAGTTTTCTTT. It yields the protein CSVHRDVRNTEVFF.

The V call is TRBV3-1, the J call TRBJ2-1; D unresolved. The CDR3 extends over 14 amino acids. Trimming removed 2 bases from V and 0 bases from J, with 5 bases in between. From germline, CDR1 is LGHDT and CDR2 YNNKEL (reference sequence). The chain's CDR3 is CASSQQSSYNEQFF. The DNA of the CDR3 is TGTGCCAGCAGCCAACAAAGCTCCTACAATGAGCAGTTCTTC.

The CDR3 loop reads CASSFTGIDQPQHF. CDR3 nucleotides: TGTGCCAGCAGTTTCACTGGGATTGATCAGCCCCAGCATTTT. The genes are TRBV12-3 or TRBV12-4 and TRBJ1-5; no definite D call. Trimming took 3 bases from V and 5 from J, leaving 11 bases between them. The CDR3 sequence is 14 residues long.

V is TRBV12-3 or TRBV12-4 and J is TRBJ1-2, with 7 bases aligning to TRBD1. The V segment lost 5 bases and the J segment 0 bases; nucleotides outside the gene matches: 6. CDR3 size: 15 residues. CDR3 in DNA: TGTGCCAGCAGTCCAGACAGGGCAACTAACTATGGCTACACCTTC. Translation gives CASSPDRATNYGYTF.

J is TRBJ2-7 and V is TRBV29-1; TRBD1 or TRBD2 may be the D gene (5 bases each). The CDR3 has 16 amino acids. Germline V lookup: CDR1 SQVTM, CDR2 ANQGSEA. Trimming took 5 bases from V and 1 from J, leaving 21 bases between them. CDR3 in amino acids: CSVLLRRKRGSYEQYF. CDR3 coding DNA: TGCAGCGTTCTTCTAAGGAGGAAAAGGGGTTCCTACGAGCAGTACTTC.

The J gene is TRBJ1-2, the V gene TRBV7-2, with D perhaps TRBD1 (6 bases). CDR3 size: 15 residues. Trimming took off 6 bases at V and 2 bases at J, with 16 bases between the two ends. Germline V gives CDR1 SGHTA, CDR2 FQGNSA. The CDR3 reads CASSFRQVRNYGYTF. The CDR3 DNA reads TGTGCCAGCAGTTTTCGACAGGTCAGGAACTATGGCTACACCTTC.

CDR3 protein: CASRKTNEEKLFF. CDR3 bases: TGCGCCAGCAGAAAAACAAACGAGGAAAAACTGTTTTTT. V is TRBV4-1 and J is TRBJ1-4, with D hard to call. CDR1 is MGHRA and CDR2 is YSYEKL in the germline V gene. Trimming shortened V by 6 bases and J by 8 bases, and 13 bases separated the two germline ends. The length of the CDR3 is 13 residues.

The rearrangement uses TRBV15 and TRBJ2-6; D is possibly TRBD1 or TRBD2 (6 bases each). Germline CDR1 LNHNV, CDR2 YYDKDF (reference sequence). The germline V and J ends were trimmed by 1 base and 4 bases, with 8 bases remaining between them. The CDR3 covers 15 residues. CDR3 amino acids: CATSRAGAGANVLTF. The CDR3 DNA follows: TGTGCCACCAGCAGAGCGGGGGCCGGGGCCAACGTCCTGACTTTC.

The chain links TRBV5-1 to TRBJ2-2, with D maybe TRBD2 (5 bases). Germline CDR1 SGHRS, CDR2 YFSETQ. The CDR3 is 14 residues long. V lost 4 bases to trimming and J lost 6 bases, with 13 bases between them. DNA of the CDR3: TGCGCCAGCAGCCTCGCGATGCGGGCCGGGGAGCTGTTTTTT. Its translation is CASSLAMRAGELFF.

The chain uses TRBV7-2 and TRBJ2-5; the D is unclear. The germline V gene has CDR1 SGHTA and CDR2 FQGNSA. V was pared by 1 base and J by 4 bases, with 7 bases between. The CDR3 has 13 residues. The DNA of the CDR3 is TGTGCCAGCAGCTTAGGTCTGGTAGAGACCCAGTACTTC. Residues: CASSLGLVETQYF.

This clonotype was observed once. This chain joins TRBV7-9 and TRBJ1-2, with no clear D. The germline V gene has CDR1 SEHNR and CDR2 FQNEAQ (reference sequence). This CDR3 is built from 11 residues. V was clipped by 1 base and J by 8 bases, with 5 bases between them. CDR3 nucleotides: TGTGCCAGCAGCTTAGAGCAGGGCTACACCTTC. Translated: CASSLEQGYTF.

The rearrangement uses TRBV4-2 and TRBJ1-2, with D possibly matching TRBD1 (5 bases). Germline V gives CDR1 LGHNA, CDR2 YNFKEQ. This CDR3 is built from 13 residues. Trimming stripped 3 bases from V and 7 bases from J, with 12 bases between. This CDR3 is CASSQTGTAGYTF. The CDR3 DNA follows: TGTGCCAGCAGCCAGACCGGGACGGCTGGCTACACCTTC.

This chain connects TRBV27 to TRBJ2-4, with D maybe TRBD1 (5 bases). The V gene's germline CDR1 is MNHEY and CDR2 SMNVEV (reference sequence). The CDR3 loop spans 17 amino acids. Trimming cost V 6 bases and J 0 bases, with 18 bases left between them. CDR3 DNA sequence: TGTGCCAGCAGCAGTAAACCTGACAGCGTAGCCAAAAACATTCAGTACTTC. It yields the protein CASSSKPDSVAKNIQYF.

This chain links TRBV7-9 with TRBJ2-7; no clear D. The CDR3 sequence is 14 residues long. V lost 5 bases, J lost 3 bases, and 14 bases lay in between. Germline assignment: CDR1 SEHNR and CDR2 FQNEAQ (reference sequence). CDR3 in DNA: TGTGCCAGCAGCGAAGGGTTTGAAGGCTACGAGCAGTACTTC. This sequence encodes CASSEGFEGYEQYF.

This chain connects TRBV7-6 to TRBJ2-2; the match to TRBD2 covers 11 bases. V lost 5 bases and J lost 7; bases outside the gene matches: 18. CDR3 size: 19 residues. Germline CDR1 SGHVS, CDR2 FNYEAQ. CDR3 amino acids: CASSPGIAGGPFQVGELFF. CDR3 sequence (DNA): TGTGCCAGCAGCCCCGGAATAGCGGGAGGGCCGTTTCAGGTCGGGGAGCTGTTTTTT.

The chain combines TRBV12-3 or TRBV12-4 with TRBJ2-3; TRBD1 is a possible D gene (5 bases). The germline V and J ends were trimmed by 5 bases and 4 bases, with 16 bases remaining between them. CDR3 length: 15 amino acids. The CDR3 DNA sequence: TGTGCCAGCAGTCCCTCGGCCCAGGGCGCAGATACGCAGTATTTT. Translated, it gives CASSPSAQGADTQYF.

In its sample, this clonotype was seen once. CDR3 in DNA: TGTGCCACCAGCAGAGATCGGCTGGGGAATCAGCCCCAGCATTTT. This sequence encodes CATSRDRLGNQPQHF. The chain joins TRBV15 to TRBJ1-5; D uncertain. Germline V gives CDR1 LNHNV, CDR2 YYDKDF (reference sequence). There are 15 residues in the CDR3. Trimming cost V 0 bases and J 4 bases, with 10 bases left between them.

The chain carries TRBV10-3 and TRBJ1-1; perhaps TRBD1 as D (6 bases). The CDR3 sequence is 13 residues long. CDR1 is ENHRY and CDR2 is SYGVKD in the germline V gene. Trimming cost V 6 bases and J 1 base, with 9 bases left between them. The CDR3 DNA reads TGTGCCATCAGCGGACAGACGAACACTGAAGCTTTCTTT. Encoded protein: CAISGQTNTEAFF.

The chain carries TRBV5-1 and TRBJ2-1; TRBD2 agrees at 8 bases. The CDR3 covers 15 residues. Losses at the gene ends were 0 bases for V and 2 bases for J; bases not matched to a gene: 1. CDR1 is SGHRS and CDR2 is YFSETQ in the germline V gene. As DNA, the CDR3 is TGCGCCAGCAGCTTGGGCGGGGGGACCTACAATGAGCAGTTCTTC. It is translated as CASSLGGGTYNEQFF.

This rearrangement joins TRBV2 to TRBJ1-1; 10 nucleotides line up with TRBD1. CDR1 and CDR2 from the germline V gene are SNHLY and FYNNEI. There are 13 residues in the CDR3. Germline trimming cut 5 bases from V and 11 bases from J; bases unmatched to any gene: 8. The CDR3 region has the DNA TGTGCCAGCAGTCCGGGACAGGGGTTTTCGGCTTTCTTT. This translates into CASSPGQGFSAFF.

This clonotype has just one count. CDR3 residues: CSAVAGASTDTQYF. Here the CDR3 DNA reads TGCAGTGCTGTAGCGGGAGCCAGCACAGATACGCAGTATTTT. This chain connects TRBV20-1 to TRBJ2-3; 9 bases are a match to TRBD2. Germline V lookup: CDR1 DFQATT, CDR2 SNEGSKA (reference sequence). With 5 bases clipped from V and 0 bases from J, the junction kept 3 bases outside the gene matches. This CDR3 is 14 amino acids long.

This chain's CDR3 is CASSLVGTPRNEQFF. For the CDR3, the DNA is TGCGCCAGCAGCCTTGTTGGGACCCCGAGAAATGAGCAGTTCTTC. The genes are TRBV4-1 and TRBJ2-1; D may correspond to TRBD1 or TRBD2 (5 bases each). This CDR3 contains 15 residues. The V gene lost 4 bases and the J gene lost 7 bases, with 17 bases spanning the gap. CDR1 and CDR2 from the germline V gene are MGHRA and YSYEKL.

The chain links TRBV20-1 to TRBJ2-2; 7 nucleotides agree with TRBD1. Trimming cost V 4 bases and J 0 bases; bases outside gene matches: 5. CDR3 size: 15 residues. Germline V gene lookup returns CDR1 DFQATT and CDR2 SNEGSKA (reference sequence). For the CDR3, the DNA is TGCAGTGCTACAGGGACAGACGCGAACACCGGGGAGCTGTTTTTT. Its translation: CSATGTDANTGELFF.